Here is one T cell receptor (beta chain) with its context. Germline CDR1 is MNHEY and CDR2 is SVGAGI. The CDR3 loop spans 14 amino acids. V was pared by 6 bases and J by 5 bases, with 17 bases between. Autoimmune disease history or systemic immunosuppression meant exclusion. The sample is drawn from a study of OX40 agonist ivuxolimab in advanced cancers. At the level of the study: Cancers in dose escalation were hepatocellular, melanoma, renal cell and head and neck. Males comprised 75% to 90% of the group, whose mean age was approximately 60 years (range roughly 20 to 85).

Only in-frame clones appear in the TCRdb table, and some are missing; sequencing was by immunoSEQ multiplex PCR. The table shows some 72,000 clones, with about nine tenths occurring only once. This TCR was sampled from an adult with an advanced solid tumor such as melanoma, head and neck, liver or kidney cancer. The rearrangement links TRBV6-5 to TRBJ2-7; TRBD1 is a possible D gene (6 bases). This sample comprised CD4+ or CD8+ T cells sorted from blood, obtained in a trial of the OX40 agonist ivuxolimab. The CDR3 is CASSDRTGSHEQYF. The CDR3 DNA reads TGTGCCAGCAGCGACCGAACAGGGAGCCACGAGCAGTACTTC.